This T cell receptor beta chain comes out of a study of blood T cells in healthy people across ages (dated by TCRdb to the mid-2010s). For the study in its entirety: In model experiments, roughly one uniquely barcoded TCR beta cDNA molecule per two T cells was captured by template switching. Using the same blood draw, the study looked at two additional independent replicas of 1 million unique cDNA reads for two donors, one aged 18 to 30 and the other aged 80 or older. To avoid experimental bias, donors of different ages were distributed randomly across sequencing lanes. Four age groups were formed from the donors: young (average roughly 15 years), middle-aged (less than 40), aged (62) and long-lived (around 82). To track age-related changes in TCR beta repertoire diversity, the study relied on deep sequencing normalized with unique cDNA molecular identifiers. The paper as a whole reports these results and caveats: Because profiling used bulk unsorted PBMCs, naive and antigen-experienced compartments could not be compared conclusively. The percentage of naive T cells measured by flow cytometry correlated strongly with observed TCR beta diversity. Compared with the aged group, the long-lived group had more naive CD4+ T cells, fewer expanded clones and increased TCR diversity, a pattern suggesting age selection. Observed TCR beta diversity per million T cells fell roughly linearly with age, and a significant reduction was already apparent by age around 40. Because donor CMV infection status was unknown, age-related changes in expanded clonotypes were potentially confounded. Estimates of total diversity based on one million sequenced T cells were considered lower bounds and underestimates.

This clonotype was seen only a few times. No antigen is known for it. Relative to the germline gene, one junction end is altered; a read error may explain this. Libraries were prepared through 5' RACE. The second PCR ran for roughly 7 to 12 cycles and used a J-beta primer mix along with a sample-barcoded 5' primer. A unique molecular identifier was introduced onto each TCR beta cDNA molecule by a template-switch 5' adaptor carrying 12 random nucleotides. Each sample yielded at least 3 million CDR3-containing paired-end reads. The Mint cDNA synthesis kit, primed by a TRBC-specific oligonucleotide, was used to synthesize first-strand cDNA from all RNA. Following uracil-DNA glycosylase treatment, a first 18-cycle PCR with universal primers M1SS and BC2_uni_R was performed on all cDNA. The study's own analysis went as follows. Normalization of each sample was performed by random selection of 1 million high-quality reads, each carrying a distinct molecular identifier. Reads sharing molecular identifiers were discarded rather than binned into consensus sequences. MiTCR, with a Q25 quality threshold and the strictest error-elimination algorithm, was used for CDR3 identification, clonotype clustering and error correction. Lower-bound total TCR beta diversity was estimated with a nonparametric unseen species model using Euler transformation. TCRdb applied fastp at Q25 and MiXCR to the public reads, then kept only in-frame beta chains. Each CDR3 protein gets just one entry, which takes the most common genes and DNA from the rows behind it. The V and J calls and clone size come from TCRdb's table, not from the authors' own analysis. This sample lists some 1,800,000 distinct CDR3 sequences; approximately 40% were detected once. Together, the top ten hold 23% of the sample.

Donors were 40 or so systemically healthy Caucasian individuals from Russia aged about 6 to 100 years. About 9.1 milliliters of peripheral blood were collected from each donor into EDTA-treated Vacutainer tubes. Ficoll-Paque density-gradient centrifugation was used to isolate PBMCs, with at least 7 million obtained per sample. Trizol reagent was used to extract total RNA from PBMCs, with at least 6 micrograms per sample. The percentages of naive CD45RAhigh/CD27high T cells were determined by flow cytometry on a PBMC aliquot from every donor. The CDR3 holds 14 amino acids from the cysteine to the phenylalanine. Just CDR3 DNA is preserved here, 42 bases in frame from base 1. CDR1 and CDR2 are read off the germline V gene as MNHEY and SVGEGT.

Sequencing was performed on blood. The TCR originated in a human donor in good health. Recombination joined TRBV6-2 or TRBV6-3 with TRBJ1-1; the D gene is unclear. The DNA sequence is given as TGTGCCAGCAGAGAACTGACGGTGAACATTGAAGCTTTCTTT. Its translation reads: CASRELTVNIEAFF.